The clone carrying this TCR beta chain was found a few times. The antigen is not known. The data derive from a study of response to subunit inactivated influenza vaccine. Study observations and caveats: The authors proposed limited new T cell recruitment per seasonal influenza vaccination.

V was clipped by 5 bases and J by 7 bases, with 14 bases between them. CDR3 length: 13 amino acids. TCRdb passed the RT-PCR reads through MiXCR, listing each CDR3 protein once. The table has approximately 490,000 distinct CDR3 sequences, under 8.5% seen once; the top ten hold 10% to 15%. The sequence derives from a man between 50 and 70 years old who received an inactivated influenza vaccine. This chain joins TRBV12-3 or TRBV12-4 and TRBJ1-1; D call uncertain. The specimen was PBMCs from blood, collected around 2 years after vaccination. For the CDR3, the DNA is TGTGCCAGCAGTATGGGGATGCTGAGTGAAGCTTTCTTT. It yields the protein CASSMGMLSEAFF.